The source of this T cell receptor (beta chain) is a study of blood T cell repertoires in COVID-19. Libraries were prepared by immunoSEQ multiplex PCR; TCRdb keeps only in-frame clonotypes and omits some of them. Among approximately 210,000 clones listed, roughly 87% were seen once. After removal of 1 base from V and 1 base from J, the junction contained 1 base not matched to a gene. The CDR3 is made up of 16 amino acids. Germline CDR1 MNHEY, CDR2 SMNVEV (reference sequence). The material sequenced was PBMCs or T cells enriched from blood (not recorded which). The chain employs TRBV27 and TRBJ2-2; 9 bases fit TRBD2. The TCR was taken from a man aged 25-40 years in a cohort exposed to, infected with or recovered from COVID-19 (not recorded which). CDR3 coding DNA: TGTGCCAGCAGTTTATTAGCGGGGGTGAACACCGGGGAGCTGTTTTTT. This gives the protein CASSLLAGVNTGELFF.